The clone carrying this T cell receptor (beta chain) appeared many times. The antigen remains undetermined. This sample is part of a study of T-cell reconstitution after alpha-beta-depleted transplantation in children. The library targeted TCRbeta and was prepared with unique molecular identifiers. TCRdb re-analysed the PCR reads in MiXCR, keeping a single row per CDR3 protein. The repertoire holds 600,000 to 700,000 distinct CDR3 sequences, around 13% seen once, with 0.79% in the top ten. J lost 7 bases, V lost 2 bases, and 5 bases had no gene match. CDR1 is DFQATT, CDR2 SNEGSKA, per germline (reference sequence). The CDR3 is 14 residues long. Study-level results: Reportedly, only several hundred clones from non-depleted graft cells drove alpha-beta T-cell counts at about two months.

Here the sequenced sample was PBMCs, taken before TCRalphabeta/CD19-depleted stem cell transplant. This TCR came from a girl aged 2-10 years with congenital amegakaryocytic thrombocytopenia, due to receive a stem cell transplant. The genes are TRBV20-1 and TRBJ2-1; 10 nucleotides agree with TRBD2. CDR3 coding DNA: TGCAGTGCTAGACACAGCGGGAGGGCAAATGAGCAGTTCTTC. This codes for CSARHSGRANEQFF.